These 11 T cell receptor beta chains were sequenced from one sample in a study of CD8 T cells in Susac syndrome. An input of 0.5 to 1 ug of RNA was subjected to reverse transcription using random hexamers. In TCRdb, the immunoSEQ multiplex PCR reads were re-called with MiXCR into one record per CDR3 protein. The sample carries approximately 100,000 distinct CDR3 sequences, 80% to 95% recorded once. Sequenced: CD4+ T cells from PBMCs. These receptors all come from a human donor in good health.

The chain couples TRBV19 to TRBJ2-1; D is uncertain. The V end was cut by 3 bases, the J end by 7 bases, with 10 bases between. CDR1 LNHDA and CDR2 SQIVND come from the germline V gene (reference sequence). This CDR3 contains 13 residues. CDR3 region: CASSMKLLNEQFF. CDR3 nucleotides: TGTGCCAGTAGTATGAAGCTCTTGAATGAGCAGTTCTTC.

The chain is built from TRBV6-5 and TRBJ2-2; perhaps D is TRBD1 or TRBD2 (5 bases each). Per germline, CDR1 MNHEY and CDR2 SVGAGI. This CDR3 spans 15 amino acids. Trimming pared 6 bases from V and 0 bases from J, leaving 11 bases between. The CDR3 reads CASSRPGPNTGELFF. The CDR3 nucleotides are TGTGCCAGCAGCCGGCCGGGACCGAACACCGGGGAGCTGTTTTTT.

DNA for the CDR3: TGCGCCAGCAGGACCGACCCGGGACAGGGGTACAATGAGCAGTTCTTC. Amino acid sequence: CASRTDPGQGYNEQFF. The rearrangement joins TRBV5-1 to TRBJ2-1, with TRBD1 identical over 10 bases. The CDR3 has 16 amino acids. V lost 5 bases to trimming and J lost 4 bases; unmatched junction nucleotides: 9. CDR1 and CDR2 from the germline V gene are SGHRS and YFSETQ.

J is TRBJ2-6 and V is TRBV10-3, with 8 bases fitting TRBD1. Germline V CDR1 and CDR2: ENHRY, SYGVKD. Unmatched junction bases numbered 5, after V lost 0 bases and J lost 1 base. The CDR3 totals 18 residues. This CDR3 is CAISESPGGWSGANVLTF. The CDR3 DNA follows: TGTGCCATCAGTGAGTCCCCAGGGGGCTGGTCTGGGGCCAACGTCCTGACTTTC.

This sequence joins TRBV20-1 and TRBJ2-1; a possible D gene is TRBD1 (6 bases). From germline, CDR1 is DFQATT and CDR2 SNEGSKA (reference sequence). Trimming pared 3 bases from V and 0 bases from J, leaving 15 bases between. CDR3 size: 16 residues. CDR3 sequence reads: CSARDGGRRSYNEQFF. The CDR3 DNA is TGCAGTGCTAGGGATGGGGGCCGGCGCTCCTACAATGAGCAGTTCTTC.

The chain recombines TRBV7-6 with TRBJ2-2, with D possibly matching TRBD2 (6 bases). Trimming pared 5 bases from V and 4 bases from J, leaving 20 bases between. This CDR3 has 17 residues. Germline values: CDR1 SGHVS, CDR2 FNYEAQ. The CDR3 protein is CASSGAPGEELTGELFF. CDR3 DNA: TGTGCCAGCAGCGGGGCGCCCGGGGAGGAGCTCACCGGGGAGCTGTTTTTT.

The rearrangement uses TRBV4-3 and TRBJ2-7; 7 bases map to TRBD1. J lost 1 base, V lost 3 bases, and 6 bases had no gene match. CDR1 is LGHNA and CDR2 is YSLEER in the germline V gene. The CDR3 spans 15 residues. The CDR3 DNA reads as TGCGCCAGCAGCCAGGACAGGACAGGATCCTACGAGCAGTACTTC. Amino acid sequence: CASSQDRTGSYEQYF.

This chain's CDR3 is CASSQVLTGTPYEQYF. CDR3 coding DNA: TGTGCCAGCAGCCAAGTCTTAACAGGTACTCCCTACGAGCAGTACTTC. The gene calls are TRBV3-1 and TRBJ2-7; D might be TRBD1 (5 bases). Germline CDR1 and CDR2: LGHDT and YNNKEL (reference sequence). V lost 1 base to trimming and J lost 2 bases, with 15 bases between them. The CDR3 consists of 16 residues.

The genes are TRBV2 and TRBJ2-1; the D gene is possibly TRBD1 (6 bases). CDR1 SNHLY and CDR2 FYNNEI come from the germline V gene. Trimming removed 6 bases from V and 4 bases from J, with 28 bases in between. The CDR3 spans 19 residues. CDR3 sequence: CASRKGETDGSRDYNEQFF. CDR3 coding DNA: TGTGCCAGCAGGAAGGGGGAGACCGACGGGTCCCGTGATTACAATGAGCAGTTCTTC.

This clonotype is a singleton in its sample. The chain joins TRBV25-1 to TRBJ2-1, with 10 bases identical to TRBD1. From germline, CDR1 is MGHDK and CDR2 SYGVNS. J gave up 3 bases and V 5 bases, and 4 bases lay outside the gene matches. The CDR3 extends over 15 amino acids. Written as DNA, the CDR3 is TGTGCCAGCAGTCCTCGGACAGGGGGCTACAATGAGCAGTTCTTC. It translates to CASSPRTGGYNEQFF.

The chain couples TRBV29-1 to TRBJ2-1; D call uncertain. Trimming left V 8 bases short and J 6 bases short, with 20 bases between. CDR1 and CDR2 (germline): SQVTM, ANQGSEA. This CDR3 is 14 amino acids long. In DNA form, the CDR3 reads TGCAGCACCATGACTTCTCCCCTATCCAATGAGCAGTTCTTC. Translation gives CSTMTSPLSNEQFF.